This T cell receptor (beta chain) stems from a study of brain T cells in children with intractable seizures. Overall study results and limits: Absence of clones before surgery may stem from lower sequencing depth.

The table came from immunoSEQ multiplex PCR; TCRdb's copy has only in-frame clones and leaves some out. The sample has 78,000 or so clones; around nine tenths are singletons. V was clipped by 9 bases and J by 5 bases; unmatched bases: 8. Germline CDR1 is SNHLY and CDR2 is FYNNEI. The CDR3 loop spans 15 amino acids. A word on this clone: Antigen unknown.

The sample in question was peripheral blood, obtained at surgery. The gene calls are TRBV2 and TRBJ1-6, with TRBD1 identical over 9 bases. This receptor was obtained from a girl aged 2 to 10 with Rasmussen encephalitis and intractable seizures. In DNA, the CDR3 is TGTGCCAGGGACTCAGGACAGGGGAATAATTCACCCCTCCACTTT. This encodes CARDSGQGNNSPLHF.